The 29 T cell receptor beta chains listed next were all sequenced from one sample in a study of blood T cell repertoires in COVID-19. TCRdb's table, derived via immunoSEQ multiplex PCR, lists solely in-frame clones and lacks some. The data hold roughly 79,000 clones, with about 83% observed a single time. Material for sequencing was peripheral blood. Source of these receptors: a woman over 75 with active or convalescent COVID-19.

This chain links TRBV10-1 with TRBJ2-2; TRBD2 agrees at 11 bases. The V gene end was trimmed by 6 bases and the J gene end by 3 bases; junction bases not matched to a gene: 21. Germline V CDR1 and CDR2: WNHNN, SYGVQD (reference sequence). The CDR3 consists of 21 residues. The CDR3 loop reads CASSTGLAVTGEATDTGELFF. CDR3 bases: TGCGCCAGCAGCACGGGACTAGCGGTTACCGGAGAAGCCACGGACACCGGGGAGCTGTTTTTT.

The chain recombines TRBV27 with TRBJ1-4; 7 bases map to TRBD1. Germline assignment: CDR1 MNHEY and CDR2 SMNVEV (reference sequence). There are 15 residues in the CDR3. V trimming: 6 bases; J trimming: 2 bases; junction bases outside the gene matches: 6. The CDR3 nucleotides are TGTGCCAGCAGCCGAAGACAGGGCACTAATGAAAAACTGTTTTTT. It specifies CASSRRQGTNEKLFF.

CDR3 bases: TGTGCCAGCTCGAACCCGAGACAAACCGGCTCTGGAAACACCATATATTTT. Amino acids: CASSNPRQTGSGNTIYF. This chain uses TRBV28 with TRBJ1-3, with no clear D. CDR3 length equals 17 residues. Germline assignment: CDR1 MDHEN and CDR2 SYDVKM. The germline V and J ends were trimmed by 8 bases and 0 bases, with 20 bases remaining between them.

The chain has TRBV11-2 and TRBJ2-3; 10 nucleotides match TRBD2. The CDR3 covers 16 residues. Trimming at V came to 6 bases and at J to 0 bases, leaving 6 bases not matched to a gene. Germline values: CDR1 SGHAT, CDR2 FQNNGV. The CDR3 loop is CASRPGLAISTDTQYF. Written as DNA, the CDR3 is TGTGCCAGCAGACCGGGACTAGCGATTAGCACAGATACGCAGTATTTT.

The chain recombines TRBV2 with TRBJ1-1; 7 nucleotides match TRBD1. The length of the CDR3 is 14 residues. From germline, CDR1 is SNHLY and CDR2 FYNNEI. V shed 6 bases and J 4 bases; nucleotides not matched to a gene: 8. CDR3 bases: TGTGCCAGCAGATATCTGGACAGGAGCACTGAAGCTTTCTTT. Its translation is CASRYLDRSTEAFF.

V gene TRBV28 combines with J gene TRBJ1-6; tentatively, D is TRBD1 (6 bases). This CDR3 comprises 19 residues. Germline assignment: CDR1 MDHEN and CDR2 SYDVKM. Trimming shortened V by 6 bases and J by 0 bases, and 21 bases separated the two germline ends. The chain's CDR3 is CASRTRPFGRGSYNSPLHF. The CDR3 nucleotides read TGTGCCAGCAGGACGCGACCTTTCGGCAGGGGCTCCTATAATTCACCCCTCCACTTT.

V usage is TRBV5-1 and J usage is TRBJ2-7; 7 bases line up with TRBD1. The CDR3 is 13 amino acids. The germline V gene has CDR1 SGHRS and CDR2 YFSETQ. V dropped 2 bases and J dropped 3; count of bases not matched to a gene: 2. The CDR3 nucleotides read TGCGCCAGCAGCTTTACAGGGGACTACGAGCAGTACTTC. Translating it yields CASSFTGDYEQYF.

This rearrangement joins TRBV11-2 to TRBJ2-1; the match to TRBD2 covers 7 bases. Unmatched junction bases numbered 1, after V lost 2 bases and J lost 9 bases. The germline V gene encodes CDR1 SGHAT and CDR2 FQNNGV. CDR3 size: 12 residues. CDR3 nucleotide sequence: TGTGCCAGCAGCTTATCGGGAGGTGAGCAGTTCTTC. Translating it yields CASSLSGGEQFF. Using reference TRBV11-2 and TRBJ2-1 for the parts outside the CDR3, the full variable domain is EAGVAQSPRYKIIEKRQSVAFWCNPISGHATLYWYQQILGQGPKLLIQFQNNGVVDDSQLPKDRFSAERLKGVDSTLKIQPAKLEDSAVYLCASSLSGGEQFFGPGTRLTVL.

The chain has TRBV7-7 and TRBJ2-1; possible D gene TRBD1, 6 bases. Per the germline V gene, CDR1 is SSHAT and CDR2 is FNYEAQ (reference sequence). This CDR3 has 18 amino acids. The V end lost 5 bases, the J end lost 0 bases, and 20 bases lay between the germline ends. The CDR3 is CASSPFPPGQSSYNEQFF. In DNA, the CDR3 is TGTGCCAGCAGCCCGTTCCCCCCGGGACAAAGCTCCTACAATGAGCAGTTCTTC.

V is TRBV7-6 and J is TRBJ2-2; 10 bases are a match to TRBD2. The CDR3 spans 18 residues. Trimming took 1 base from V and 4 from J; bases not matched to a gene: 9. Per the germline V gene, CDR1 is SGHVS and CDR2 is FNYEAQ. In DNA form, the CDR3 reads TGTGCCAGCAGCTTAGTGGCGGAACTAGCGGGATTCACCGGGGAGCTGTTTTTT. It specifies CASSLVAELAGFTGELFF.

V and J are TRBV3-1 (or the pseudogene TRBV3-2) and TRBJ2-2, with 9 bases that match TRBD2. This CDR3 is built from 15 residues. Looked up from germline, CDR1 is LGHDT and CDR2 is YNNKEL (reference sequence). V shed 4 bases and J 0 bases; nucleotides not matched to a gene: 0. The DNA of the CDR3 is TGTGCCAGCAGCCTAGCGGGGGCGAACACCGGGGAGCTGTTTTTT. Translating gives CASSLAGANTGELFF.

The chain combines TRBV5-5 with TRBJ1-1, with 7 bases fitting TRBD1. The CDR3 is made up of 15 amino acids. Trimming at V came to 5 bases and at J to 6 bases, leaving 13 bases not matched to a gene. Germline V gene data show CDR1 as SGHKS and CDR2 as YYEKEE (reference sequence). CDR3 nucleotides: TGTGCCAGCAGGCAAGGGGGCGGATTGGCCCCTGAAGCTTTCTTT. Protein sequence: CASRQGGGLAPEAFF. Full variable domain (missing parts from reference TRBV5-5 and TRBJ1-1): DAGVTQSPTHLIKTRGQQVTLRCSPISGHKSVSWYQQVLGQGPQFIFQYYEKEERGRGNFPDRFSARQFPNYSSELNVNALLLGDSALYLCASRQGGGLAPEAFFGQGTRLTVV.

The chain couples TRBV15 to TRBJ2-7; 10 bases align to TRBD2. The germline CDR1 and CDR2 sequences are LNHNV and YYDKDF (reference sequence). The CDR3 is 15 amino acids. V shed 3 bases, J shed 4 bases, and the junction held 6 bases outside the gene matches. CDR3 protein: CATSSRTSGFYEQYF. In DNA, the CDR3 is TGTGCCACCAGCAGTCGGACTAGCGGATTTTACGAGCAGTACTTC.

This rearrangement joins TRBV28 to TRBJ2-7; 10 positions agree with TRBD2. Germline V gives CDR1 MDHEN, CDR2 SYDVKM. The CDR3 has 16 amino acids. V gave up 7 bases and J gave up 4 bases; unmatched junction bases: 13. The CDR3 bases are TGTGCCAGCAACTTAGGAGGGCTAGCGGGGGATTACGAGCAGTACTTC. The encoded protein is CASNLGGLAGDYEQYF.

This rearrangement joins TRBV6-2 or TRBV6-3 to TRBJ1-2, with D uncertain. From germline, CDR1 is MNHEY and CDR2 SVGEGT. The CDR3 is 13 amino acids. Deletions cut 4 bases from V and 4 bases from J, with 10 bases between. The CDR3 coding sequence is TGTGCCAGCAGTTCCGCAGTTTTCTATGGCTACACCTTC. Its translation is CASSSAVFYGYTF.

J is TRBJ2-7 and V is TRBV29-1; maybe TRBD1 (6 bases). The V and J ends lost 5 bases and 6 bases respectively, with 11 bases between them. The germline V gene has CDR1 SQVTM and CDR2 ANQGSEA. CDR3 length equals 11 residues. The CDR3 DNA is TGCAGCGTTACAGGGTCTGGCGAGCAGTACTTC. Translation gives CSVTGSGEQYF.

The chain couples TRBV6-5 to TRBJ1-3, with 7 bases that match TRBD1. The CDR3 is made up of 15 amino acids. The V gene end was trimmed by 7 bases and the J gene end by 0 bases; junction bases not matched to a gene: 6. The germline CDR1 and CDR2 sequences are MNHEY and SVGAGI. The CDR3: CASKLTGASGNTIYF. The CDR3 DNA reads as TGTGCCAGCAAACTCACAGGGGCCTCTGGAAACACCATATATTTT.

The chain recombines TRBV7-9 with TRBJ2-1; 9 bases are a match to TRBD2. The CDR3 length is 15 residues. Germline loops: CDR1 SEHNR, CDR2 FQNEAQ (reference sequence). V was clipped by 5 bases and J by 4 bases; unmatched bases: 6. The CDR3 bases are TGTGCCAGCAGCCAGGGTAGCGGGGGTTACAATGAGCAGTTCTTC. Its protein is CASSQGSGGYNEQFF.

The rearrangement joins TRBV18 to TRBJ1-1; D is perhaps TRBD1 (5 bases). This CDR3 comprises 13 residues. The germline V and J ends were trimmed by 3 bases and 11 bases, with 16 bases remaining between them. Germline V gene lookup returns CDR1 KGHSH and CDR2 LQKENI. CDR3 region: CASSPGTSGTAFF. CDR3 nucleotide sequence: TGTGCCAGCTCACCCGGGACTAGCGGGACCGCTTTCTTT.

The J gene is TRBJ2-7, the V gene TRBV7-2; 7 nucleotides agree with TRBD1. Germline V CDR1 and CDR2: SGHTA, FQGNSA. This CDR3 spans 15 amino acids. V dropped 5 bases and J dropped 2; count of bases not matched to a gene: 9. The CDR3 nucleotides read TGTGCCAGCAGCATAATCCCACAGGGGACCTACGAGCAGTACTTC. This gives the protein CASSIIPQGTYEQYF.

This sequence joins TRBV3-1 (or the pseudogene TRBV3-2) and TRBJ2-2; 7 bases line up with TRBD1. This CDR3 has 16 residues. CDR1 and CDR2 (germline): LGHDT, YNNKEL (reference sequence). The V segment lost 0 bases and the J segment 9 bases; nucleotides outside the gene matches: 10. The CDR3 protein is CASSQDVTGAPRELFF. Written as DNA, the CDR3 is TGTGCCAGCAGCCAAGATGTAACAGGGGCCCCGCGGGAGCTGTTTTTT.

The CDR3 reads CASTYEKLHEQYF. CDR3 sequence (DNA): TGTGCCAGCACTTATGAGAAACTCCACGAGCAGTACTTC. The chain carries TRBV28 and TRBJ2-7; D gene unclear. The CDR3 runs 13 residues. Germline V CDR1 and CDR2: MDHEN, SYDVKM. Between the trimmed V and J ends, which lost 7 bases and 5 bases, there was a span of 15 bases.

The chain employs TRBV6-2 or TRBV6-3 and TRBJ2-3; tentative D call: TRBD2 (6 bases). Germline CDR1 is MNHEY and CDR2 is SVGEGT. V lost 5 bases and J 2 bases, leaving 17 bases between the germline ends. The CDR3 loop spans 16 amino acids. CDR3 protein: CASSDRWAGSTDTQYF. CDR3 nucleotides: TGTGCCAGCAGTGACCGCTGGGCGGGGTCCACAGATACGCAGTATTTT.

This chain links TRBV6-6 with TRBJ2-7; tentative D call: TRBD1 (6 bases). The CDR3 is 13 amino acids. The germline V gene has CDR1 MNHNY and CDR2 SVGAGI (reference sequence). Trimming removed 7 bases from V and 2 bases from J, with 12 bases in between. The CDR3 loop is CASTLTGTYEQYF. CDR3 nucleotide sequence: TGTGCCAGCACCCTAACAGGGACCTACGAGCAGTACTTC.

This chain uses TRBV19 with TRBJ1-5; 10 nucleotides line up with TRBD1. The CDR3 runs to 16 residues. CDR1 and CDR2 (germline): LNHDA, SQIVND (reference sequence). J gave up 3 bases and V 3 bases, and 5 bases lay outside the gene matches. The DNA of the CDR3 is TGTGCCAGTAGTATCCAGGGACAGGGGAACAATCAGCCCCAGCATTTT. It specifies CASSIQGQGNNQPQHF.

V and J are TRBV27 and TRBJ2-1; TRBD2 might be the D (6 bases). The germline V gene encodes CDR1 MNHEY and CDR2 SMNVEV (reference sequence). CDR3 size: 16 residues. Between the trimmed V and J ends, which lost 2 bases and 2 bases, there was a span of 13 bases. The CDR3 is CASSLTGDSPYNEQFF. The DNA of the CDR3 is TGTGCCAGCAGTTTAACTGGGGACTCTCCCTACAATGAGCAGTTCTTC.

The CDR3 sequence is CASSLYGQGSGYTF. The CDR3 DNA is TGTGCCAGCAGCCTGTACGGGCAGGGGTCGGGCTACACCTTC. V gene TRBV5-4 combines with J gene TRBJ1-2; possibly TRBD1 for D (6 bases). CDR3 length: 14 amino acids. The ends were cut back, 4 bases at V and 8 bases at J, with 18 bases in the middle. CDR1 is SGHNT and CDR2 is YYREEE in the germline V gene (reference sequence).

This chain links TRBV24-1 with TRBJ1-2; D gene ambiguous. The CDR3 is 14 residues long. CDR1 KGHDR and CDR2 SFDVKD come from the germline V gene. V gave up 4 bases and J gave up 4 bases, with 12 bases separating them. This chain's CDR3 is CATSDSSLSYGYTF. The CDR3 coding sequence is TGTGCCACCAGTGACTCCTCGTTATCCTATGGCTACACCTTC.

CDR3 protein: CATQDRIGNEQFF. Written as DNA, the CDR3 is TGTGCCACCCAGGACAGGATTGGGAATGAGCAGTTCTTC. V gene TRBV24-1 combines with J gene TRBJ2-1; 7 bases are a match to TRBD1. This CDR3 is 13 amino acids long. Germline V lookup: CDR1 KGHDR, CDR2 SFDVKD. With V trimmed by 9 bases and J by 7 bases, 8 bases remained unmatched.